This T cell receptor beta chain was sequenced in a study of identical twins. Comments on this clonotype: Its ends do not fully match the called genes, so a read error is possible.

The germline gives CDR1 SGHTA, CDR2 FQGTGA. There are 18 residues in the CDR3. TCRdb analysed the 5' RACE reads with MiXCR anew, one entry per CDR3 protein. The sample lists a few hundred thousand distinct CDR3 sequences, around a sixth occurring once. Sequencing was carried out using naive T cells sorted from blood. The sequence was collected from a man aged 45 to 65 in good health. This chain links TRBV7-3 with TRBJ2-7; 13 bases match TRBD2. CDR3 protein: CASSYSGLAGAQGNEQDF. The CDR3 nucleotides are TGTGCCAGCAGCTATAGCGGACTAGCGGGAGCGCAGGGAAACGAGCAGGACTTC.